This T cell receptor (beta chain) was identified in a study of control samples from healthy donors and cancer patients (TCRdb year 2020). The CDR3 measures 13 amino acids from cysteine to phenylalanine. Only the CDR3 DNA stays, 39 bases, in frame from base 1. Looking up the germline V gene (reference sequence) yields CDR1 SGHKS and CDR2 YYEKEE. Relative to germline, V is 1 base shorter and J is 0 bases shorter, with 4 bases between their ends. As regards this clone: The antigen this receptor binds is unknown. Base qualities are not recorded, but no much larger clone differs from it by a single base.

Libraries were built with the immunoSEQ multiplex PCR assay. This is the immuneACCESS table as TCRdb keeps it, with only in-frame sequences that have V and J called. A part of the clones is gone; compared with another copy, unresolved V genes explain less than half, and the rest is unexplained. The sample table contains about 140,000 clones; only one count was recorded for roughly 92% of them. The ten largest clones take up about 12% of the sample. This TCR came from a man aged 40-55 years in good health. Input material: blood. Recombination linked TRBV5-5 to TRBJ1-1, with no confident D gene call. The CDR3 reads CASSLMVNTEAFF. The DNA sequence is TGTGCCAGCAGCTTGATGGTGAACACTGAAGCTTTCTTT.